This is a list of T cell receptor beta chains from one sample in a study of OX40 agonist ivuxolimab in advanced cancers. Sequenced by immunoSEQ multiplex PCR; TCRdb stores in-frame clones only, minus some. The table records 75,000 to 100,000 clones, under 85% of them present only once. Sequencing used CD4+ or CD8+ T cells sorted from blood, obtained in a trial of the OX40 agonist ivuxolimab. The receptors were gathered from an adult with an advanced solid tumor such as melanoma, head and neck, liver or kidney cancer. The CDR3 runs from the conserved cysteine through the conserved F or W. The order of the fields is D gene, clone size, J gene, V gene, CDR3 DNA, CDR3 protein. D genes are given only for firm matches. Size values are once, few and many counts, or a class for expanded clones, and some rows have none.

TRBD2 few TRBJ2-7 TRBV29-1 TGCAGCGTTAAAGGGGGAGGGACTAGCGGGCCTTACGAGCAGTACTTC CSVKGGGTSGPYEQYF
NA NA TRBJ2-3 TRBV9 TGTGCCAGCAGCGTAGACTGGGGGCCAGGCACAGATACGCAGTATTTT CASSVDWGPGTDTQYF
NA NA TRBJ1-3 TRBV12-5 TGTGCTAGTGACTCCAGGGGAAACACCATATATTTT CASDSRGNTIYF
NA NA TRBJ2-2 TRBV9 TGTGCCAGCAGCGTAGGAGGGGGAAACACCGGGGAGCTGTTTTTT CASSVGGGNTGELFF
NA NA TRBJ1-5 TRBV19 TGTGCCAGTAGCCCGCCCGGACAGCCCCAGCATTTT CASSPPGQPQHF
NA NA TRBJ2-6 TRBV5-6 TGTGCCAGCAGCTTGGGGGGGTACCGCTCTGGGGCCAACGTCCTGACTTTC CASSLGGYRSGANVLTF
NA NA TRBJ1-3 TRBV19 TGTGCCAGTAGTATGAGGGGCGGCTCTGGAAACACCATATATTTT CASSMRGGSGNTIYF
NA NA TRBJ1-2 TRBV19 TGTGCCAGTAGTATCCGGAGGCCTAACTATGGCTACACCTTC CASSIRRPNYGYTF
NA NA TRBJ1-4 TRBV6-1 TGTGCCAGCAGTGGGGGGACAACTAATGAAAAACTGTTTTTT CASSGGTTNEKLFF
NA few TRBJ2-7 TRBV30 TGTGCCTGGAGTGCCTGGGACAATATGAACTACGAGCAGTACTTC CAWSAWDNMNYEQYF
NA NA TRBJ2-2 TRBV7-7 TGTGCCAGCAGTTCCGACAGCACCGGGGAGCTGTTTTTT CASSSDSTGELFF
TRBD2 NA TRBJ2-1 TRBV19 TGTGCCAGTAATGGGGGAGGGCTGGGTCGGAACAATGAGCAGTTCTTC CASNGGGLGRNNEQFF
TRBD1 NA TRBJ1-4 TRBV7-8 TGTGCCAGCAGCTTAGGGGGGACAGGGCCTAATGAAAAACTGTTTTTT CASSLGGTGPNEKLFF
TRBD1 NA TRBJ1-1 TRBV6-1 TGTGCCAGCAGCCCAGACAGGGGGCTGTCTTTCTTT CASSPDRGLSFF
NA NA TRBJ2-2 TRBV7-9 TGTGCCAGCAGCTTAGAAGCGAACACCGGGGAGCTGTTTTTT CASSLEANTGELFF
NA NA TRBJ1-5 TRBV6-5 TGTGCCAGCAGTCAACGAGAGCCCCAGCATTTT CASSQREPQHF
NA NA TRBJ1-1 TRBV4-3 TGCGCCAGCAGCCAAGATAGGCCGGCTGAAGCTTTCTTT CASSQDRPAEAFF
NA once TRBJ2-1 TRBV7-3 TGTGCCAGCAGCTGGGAAAGGGGGAATGAGCAGTTCTTC CASSWERGNEQFF
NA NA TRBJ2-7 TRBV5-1 TGCGCCAGCAGCTTTAGTAGAACCTACGAGCAGTACTTC CASSFSRTYEQYF
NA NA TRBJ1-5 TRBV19 TGTGCCAGTAGTATCCGTTCGACAGTCGGGAATCAGCCCCAGCATTTT CASSIRSTVGNQPQHF
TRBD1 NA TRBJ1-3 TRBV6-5 TGTGCCAGCACCAGGGGGCCTAGCTCTGGAAACACCATATATTTT CASTRGPSSGNTIYF
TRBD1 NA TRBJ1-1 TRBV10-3 TGTGCCATCAGTGAGTCGGGACAGGCCGCTGAAGCTTTCTTT CAISESGQAAEAFF